The text below deals with one T cell receptor beta chain. The table lists this clone with a few counts. Its specific antigen is unknown. It has no much larger one-base neighbor in the sample; base qualities were not kept. A MiSeq instrument was used for deep resolution sequencing, which targeted depths ranging from 1 in 1 million up to 1 in 200,000 T cells, with coverage averaging 10x for each clonotype. The immunoSEQ hsTCRB Kit was used to generate the TCR beta libraries. In the source study's methods: The data were analyzed with ImmunoSEQ Analyzer and ImmunoSEQ Data Assistant, and V, D and J gene assignments followed IMGT definitions. Clonality, with values ranging from 0 to 1, was calculated as one minus the normalized Shannon entropy of productive rearrangement frequencies. Public clonotype analysis was restricted to overrepresented clonotypes comprising at least 0.05% of each patient's repertoire. Repertoires from about a dozen age-matched healthy donors in immuneACCESS were used as clonality controls. TCRdb limited this immuneACCESS table to in-frame rearrangements with V and J called. A share of clones is missing; checked studies link under half to unresolved V genes, and the rest is unexplained. Clone size and the V and J calls come from that table; the DNA yielded D and trimming. Counted in this sample were more than 200,000 clones; 70% of them appeared once. The ten largest clones represent approximately 15% of the sample.

The sample comes from a study of cytotoxic CD8 clonotypes in ibrutinib-treated CLL (dated by TCRdb to the early 2020s). About the full investigation: The cohort had eleven to twelve relapsed/refractory and roughly 14 treatment-naive patients; approximately 17 were IGHV unmutated. All remission and progressive disease samples were collected while patients were still receiving ibrutinib. Responses were partial in about 25 patients and complete in 2; after median approximately 67 months follow-up, about 14 stayed in remission and 12 progressed. Cryopreserved peripheral blood mononuclear cells were obtained prior to treatment, at the time of response, and at either disease progression or sustained remission. Samples averaged approximately 260,000 productive templates and tens of thousands of productive rearrangements. Response samples were obtained after a median of approximately eleven months of treatment, with a range of roughly 6 to 36 months. Of the approximately 87 participants in the trial, approximately 26 had longitudinal samples available.

Paper-wide results and their limitations: Baseline clonality was found to be higher than that of age-matched healthy donors and was strongly correlated with circulating CD8+ T-cell counts. Public clonotypes were rare and either shrank or stayed stable during treatment, and the rise in clonality at ibrutinib response reflected expansion of private clonotypes. Sustained-remission and progressing patients did not have matched sampling times, and lymph node repertoires were not examined. Clonality rose at ibrutinib response, remained stable during sustained remission, and dropped back toward baseline at progression.

In light of the paper, this sample's time point label describes: roughly 25 months on ibrutinib. For TCR beta library preparation, 2 to 2.5 micrograms of genomic DNA were isolated from cryopreserved PBMCs. Longitudinal blood samples from CLL patients on ibrutinib monotherapy were analyzed using high-throughput TCR beta sequencing. The patients were enrolled in a single-center, open-label phase 2 trial of ibrutinib monotherapy. The CDR3 numbers 13 residues from cysteine through phenylalanine. CDR3 DNA is the only sequence kept; it has 39 bases, read in frame from the first base. V ends up 6 bases short and J 4 bases short, with an unmatched junction base count of 2. CDR1 and CDR2, per the germline V gene (reference sequence), are LNHDA and SQIVND.

The rearranged chain carries TRBV19 and TRBJ1-4; 7 bases in the middle match TRBD1. The sequencing used PBMCs, collected after 24 months of ibrutinib treatment. This receptor was taken from a human donor with chronic lymphocytic leukemia. CDR3 sequence: CASRGQINEKLFF. The DNA sequence is TGTGCCAGTAGGGGACAGATTAATGAAAAACTGTTTTTT.